This TCR beta chain was recovered during a study of T cell repertoires in cytomegalovirus infection. Study overall: Public TCR beta signature analysis indicated the presence of both CMV infection and matching HLA type. Study-level results: Summed frequency of public TCR beta families distinguished CMV carriers with the relevant HLA. Across the ex vivo response, the dominant clonotypes were HLA-C-restricted CMV-specific TCR beta clonotypes.

About this clonotype itself: Its cognate antigen is unknown.

MiXCR, run by TCRdb on the reads, gives a single entry per CDR3 protein. The top ten clones hold around 12% of a sample with a few hundred thousand distinct CDR3 sequences, roughly a sixth of them seen once. The clonotype comes from a human donor in good health (CMV status not recorded). Some clones in this sample may be carry-over from other donors' samples. Sequencing was performed on PBMCs.

For the CDR3, the DNA is TGTGCCAGCAGTTTAGATCTGGGCGCCTATGGCTACACCTTC. Translated, it gives CASSLDLGAYGYTF. The chain recombines TRBV12-3 or TRBV12-4 with TRBJ1-2, with D unresolved. The ends were cut back, 1 base at V and 4 bases at J, with 10 bases in the middle. The CDR3 has 14 amino acids.